Given below is one TCR beta chain in context. The CDR3 has 13 residues. CDR1 is SGHTA, CDR2 FQGNSA, per germline. Trimming cost V 5 bases and J 3 bases, with 9 bases left between them. This sample is part of a study of shared clonotypes between healthy human individuals. Study context: Per donor, three plates held CD4 naive cells, three held CD4 memory, two held CD8 naive and one held CD8 memory.

Produced via immunoSEQ multiplex PCR; TCRdb's table is partial and in-frame only. Here the sample spans over a million clones, 95% to 99% being singletons. The receptor was isolated from a man between 25 and 39 years old in good health. The rearrangement uses TRBV7-2 and TRBJ2-3; no definite D call. The sequenced sample was naive CD4+ T cells sorted from blood. Indicated subset: CD45RA+ positively selected. CDR3 in amino acids: CASSPIVTDTQYF. CDR3 DNA sequence: TGTGCCAGCAGCCCCATCGTTACAGATACGCAGTATTTT.